Below are 20 T cell receptor beta chains sequenced from a single sample in a study of blood T cell repertoires in COVID-19. Sequencing was performed with immunoSEQ multiplex PCR; in TCRdb, only in-frame clones are kept and a portion is missing. The sample lists 110,000 or so clones, 81% occurring once. Input material: peripheral blood. Receptors originate from a man aged 45-65 years with acute or convalescent COVID-19.

The V call is TRBV6-5, the J call TRBJ1-6; 7 nucleotides agree with TRBD1. CDR3 length: 15 residues. The junction had 4 bases not matched to a gene; V was cut back by 2 bases and J by 6 bases. Germline V gene sequence: CDR1 MNHEY, CDR2 SVGAGI. The CDR3 loop is CASSYRGQLNSPLHF. The DNA of the CDR3 is TGTGCCAGCAGTTACAGGGGGCAACTTAATTCACCCCTCCACTTT.

The genes are TRBV5-1 and TRBJ1-4; maybe TRBD1 (5 bases). Germline CDR1 is SGHRS and CDR2 is YFSETQ. The CDR3 has 11 residues. V was cut by 4 bases and J by 10 bases, with 8 bases left in between. CDR3 loop: CASSPRGKLFF. CDR3 DNA sequence: TGCGCCAGCAGCCCAAGGGGAAAACTGTTTTTT. The full variable domain, its missing parts supplied by reference TRBV5-1 and TRBJ1-4, is KAGVTQTPRYLIKTRGQQVTLSCSPISGHRSVSWYQQTPGQGLQFLFEYFSETQRNKGNFPGRFSGRQFSNSRSEMNVSTLELGDSALYLCASSPRGKLFFGSGTQLSVL.

V and J are TRBV9 and TRBJ2-3; possible D gene TRBD2, 6 bases. Looked up from germline, CDR1 is SGDLS and CDR2 is YYNGEE. V was pared by 3 bases and J by 5 bases, with 13 bases between. The CDR3 length is 14 residues. DNA for the CDR3: TGTGCCAGCAGCGCGGGGGACTTAAGAGATACGCAGTATTTT. Amino acids: CASSAGDLRDTQYF.

The CDR3 DNA reads TGTGCCAGCAGTGAGCGGGACAGGGGGCTAAGAGAGACCCAGTACTTC. Translation: CASSERDRGLRETQYF. The rearrangement uses TRBV2 and TRBJ2-5, with 12 bases lining up with TRBD1. The CDR3 has 16 residues. The V segment lost 3 bases and the J segment 4 bases; nucleotides outside the gene matches: 6. Germline CDR1 reads SNHLY; CDR2 reads FYNNEI.

The chain joins TRBV14 to TRBJ1-2, with TRBD1 matching 7 bases. CDR3 length: 14 amino acids. Unmatched junction bases numbered 11, after V lost 6 bases and J lost 7 bases. Germline V gene data show CDR1 as SGHDN and CDR2 as FVKESK. CDR3 coding DNA: TGTGCCAGCAGTTCCAGACAGGGCGCTTTTGGCTACACCTTC. Amino acid sequence: CASSSRQGAFGYTF.

The chain links TRBV28 to TRBJ1-2, with D unclear. Per the germline V gene, CDR1 is MDHEN and CDR2 is SYDVKM. The V end lost 6 bases, the J end lost 4 bases, and 12 bases lay between the germline ends. The CDR3 consists of 13 residues. This CDR3 reads CASSLDGGYGYTF. CDR3 sequence (DNA): TGTGCCAGCAGCCTCGACGGAGGCTATGGCTACACCTTC.

This clone was detected only once. The gene calls are TRBV7-2 and TRBJ2-7, with TRBD1 identical over 7 bases. V lost 2 bases to trimming and J lost 2 bases; unmatched junction nucleotides: 3. From germline, CDR1 is SGHTA and CDR2 FQGNSA. This CDR3 comprises 14 residues. In DNA, the CDR3 is TGTGCCAGCAGCTTATGGGACAGACCCTACGAGCAGTACTTC. It is translated as CASSLWDRPYEQYF. The whole variable domain, filled in from reference TRBV7-2 and TRBJ2-7, reads GAGVSQSPSNKVTEKGKDVELRCDPISGHTALYWYRQSLGQGLEFLIYFQGNSAPDKSGLPSDRFSAERTGGSVSTLTIQRTQQEDSAVYLCASSLWDRPYEQYFGPGTRLTVT.

The V and J genes are TRBV11-2 and TRBJ2-7, with a tentative D call TRBD2 (5 bases). Germline V gives CDR1 SGHAT, CDR2 FQNNGV. This CDR3 is built from 15 residues. V was trimmed by 0 bases and J by 4 bases, leaving 13 bases between them. DNA of the CDR3: TGTGCCAGCAGCTTAGATAACAGAGGGCCGTACGAGCAGTACTTC. Translated, it gives CASSLDNRGPYEQYF.

This chain joins TRBV27 and TRBJ2-1; 9 bases are shared with TRBD2. This CDR3 comprises 14 residues. Looked up from germline, CDR1 is MNHEY and CDR2 is SMNVEV (reference sequence). The trim removed 6 bases at V and 4 bases at J, leaving 4 bases unmatched. The CDR3 nucleotides read TGTGCCAGCAGAGGTCTAGCGGGGTACAATGAGCAGTTCTTC. It encodes CASRGLAGYNEQFF.

The rearrangement links TRBV11-2 to TRBJ1-5; D possibly corresponds to TRBD1 (5 bases). CDR3 length equals 16 residues. Trimming removed 0 bases from V and 4 bases from J, with 13 bases in between. Germline CDR1 SGHAT, CDR2 FQNNGV. The CDR3: CASSLDFRALNQPQHF. CDR3 coding DNA: TGTGCCAGCAGCTTAGATTTCAGGGCGCTAAATCAGCCCCAGCATTTT.

This clone has a handful of counts. The chain links TRBV27 to TRBJ1-4; D possibly corresponds to TRBD1 (5 bases). This CDR3 comprises 14 residues. V gave up 2 bases and J gave up 8 bases, with 12 bases separating them. Per germline, CDR1 MNHEY and CDR2 SMNVEV (reference sequence). The CDR3 nucleotides are TGTGCCAGCAGTTTAGTACAGGCAGGAGAAAAACTGTTTTTT. As protein: CASSLVQAGEKLFF. Drawing the rest from reference TRBV27 and TRBJ1-4, the complete variable domain is EAQVTQNPRYLITVTGKKLTVTCSQNMNHEYMSWYRQDPGLGLRQIYYSMNVEVTDKGDVPEGYKVSRKEKRNFPLILESPSPNQTSLYFCASSLVQAGEKLFFGSGTQLSVL.

V gene TRBV29-1 combines with J gene TRBJ2-3; 10 positions agree with TRBD1. V trimming: 2 bases; J trimming: 0 bases; junction bases outside the gene matches: 5. CDR3 length: 16 amino acids. Germline V gene data show CDR1 as SQVTM and CDR2 as ANQGSEA. As DNA, the CDR3 is TGCAGCGTTGAATTGGGGACAGGGGCTAGCACAGATACGCAGTATTTT. This codes for CSVELGTGASTDTQYF.

The rearrangement links TRBV9 to TRBJ2-7; 7 bases agree with TRBD2. This CDR3 spans 15 amino acids. The V gene end was trimmed by 3 bases and the J gene end by 2 bases; junction bases not matched to a gene: 8. From germline, CDR1 is SGDLS and CDR2 YYNGEE. The CDR3 nucleotides read TGTGCCAGCAGCGCCTCAGCGGGACCGACCTACGAGCAGTACTTC. The encoded protein is CASSASAGPTYEQYF.

The sample holds a few counts of this clone. The chain uses TRBV9 and TRBJ1-1; the D gene is possibly TRBD1 (6 bases). Trimming stripped 3 bases from V and 0 bases from J, with 12 bases between. The CDR3 spans 15 residues. Looked up from germline, CDR1 is SGDLS and CDR2 is YYNGEE. In DNA, the CDR3 is TGTGCCAGCAGCGAGCGGGGGCAGATGAACACTGAAGCTTTCTTT. Residues: CASSERGQMNTEAFF.

This clone was seen a handful of times. In nucleotides, the CDR3 is TGCGCCAGCAGCTTGGAGAGACAGGGGGCCTCCGAGCAGTACGTC. As protein: CASSLERQGASEQYV. The chain has TRBV5-1 and TRBJ2-7; 10 nucleotides match TRBD1. The CDR3 spans 15 residues. Trimming took 0 bases from V and 6 from J; bases not matched to a gene: 6. Germline CDR1 reads SGHRS; CDR2 reads YFSETQ.

This chain joins TRBV9 and TRBJ1-2, with a weak D call TRBD1 (6 bases). Per the germline V gene, CDR1 is SGDLS and CDR2 is YYNGEE. There are 15 residues in the CDR3. The V gene lost 4 bases and the J gene lost 2 bases, with 15 bases spanning the gap. CDR3 sequence: CASSRTLQGNYGYTF. CDR3 bases: TGTGCCAGCAGCCGGACTTTACAGGGAAACTATGGCTACACCTTC.

The chain recombines TRBV28 with TRBJ1-5, with D possibly TRBD1 on 5 matching bases. Germline lookup yields CDR1 MDHEN and CDR2 SYDVKM. The CDR3 is made up of 17 amino acids. V lost 2 bases and J 7 bases, leaving 21 bases between the germline ends. CDR3: CASSLMRGARLGQPQHF. CDR3 in DNA: TGTGCCAGCAGTTTAATGCGCGGGGCCCGGTTGGGGCAGCCCCAGCATTTT.

The chain is built from TRBV19 and TRBJ1-4; weak D call: TRBD1 (5 bases). Trimming removed 5 bases at V and 0 bases at J, with 13 bases between. Germline V gives CDR1 LNHDA, CDR2 SQIVND (reference sequence). This CDR3 comprises 16 residues. CDR3 residues: CASSPGTHSTNEKLFF. CDR3 in DNA: TGTGCCAGTAGTCCCGGGACTCATTCAACTAATGAAAAACTGTTTTTT.

This clone was counted only a few times. The chain couples TRBV5-1 to TRBJ1-1; TRBD1 agrees at 10 bases. The length of the CDR3 is 15 residues. With 4 bases clipped from V and 4 bases from J, the junction kept 7 bases outside the gene matches. Germline V lookup: CDR1 SGHRS, CDR2 YFSETQ. This CDR3 reads CASSTGDRGGTEAFF. CDR3 DNA sequence: TGCGCCAGCAGCACCGGGGACAGGGGAGGCACTGAAGCTTTCTTT.

The rearrangement uses TRBV10-3 and TRBJ2-7, with D hard to call. The CDR3 spans 14 residues. Germline CDR1 is ENHRY and CDR2 is SYGVKD. Between the trimmed V and J ends, which lost 4 bases and 2 bases, there was a span of 12 bases. CDR3: CAISGSNAPYEQYV. The CDR3 nucleotides are TGTGCCATCAGTGGTTCTAACGCCCCCTACGAGCAGTACGTC.